This TCR beta chain was documented in a study of OX40 agonist ivuxolimab in advanced cancers. At the level of the study: Patients' therapy was ivuxolimab, an antibody that acts as an agonist of OX40 (CD134).

Profiled with immunoSEQ multiplex PCR; TCRdb holds only in-frame clones, not every one. The profile shows tens of thousands of clones, 85% to 90% of them singletons. Study outcomes and limitations: Among the least clonally expanded were partial responders at 0.1-3.0 mg/kg.

As regards this clone: What it recognizes is unknown.

V was cut by 0 bases and J by 9 bases, with 15 bases left in between. The CDR3 loop spans 15 amino acids. Looked up from germline, CDR1 is LGHNA and CDR2 is YNFKEQ. The receptor comes from an adult with an advanced solid tumor such as melanoma, head and neck, liver or kidney cancer. This specimen consisted of CD4+ or CD8+ T cells sorted from blood, obtained in a trial of the OX40 agonist ivuxolimab. This chain joins TRBV4-2 and TRBJ1-5, with D perhaps TRBD1 (6 bases). CDR3 loop: CASSQDLDRYRPQHF. In DNA, the CDR3 is TGTGCCAGCAGCCAAGATTTGGACAGATATCGGCCCCAGCATTTT.